This TCR beta chain was recovered during a study of shared clonotypes between healthy human individuals. General study results and limits: Larger richness was generally estimated for naive than memory subsets.

Germline values: CDR1 MNHEY, CDR2 SVGAGI. The CDR3 consists of 13 residues. V lost 6 bases to trimming and J lost 14 bases, with 17 bases between them. Clones were sequenced by immunoSEQ multiplex PCR, and TCRdb holds only the in-frame ones, with some missing. Of 2,500,000 or so clones listed, approximately 90% are singletons. This clone has a handful of counts. Its target is not known. Sequencing was carried out using naive CD4+ T cells sorted from blood. Subset of the sample: CD45RA+ positively selected. V usage is TRBV6-5 and J usage is TRBJ1-6, with D possibly matching TRBD1 (5 bases). The TCR was taken from a man in his late teens or twenties in good health. Here the CDR3 DNA reads TGTGCCAGCAGCCAACCGGGGGGTCCGACCCTCCACTTT. Translating gives CASSQPGGPTLHF.